The rows below give T cell receptor beta chains drawn from one sample of a study of tumor and adjacent non-tumor tissue in lung cancer. TCRdb independently ran MiXCR on the multiplex PCR reads; one entry per CDR3 protein. The sample shows about 100,000 distinct CDR3 sequences, less than 75% of them seen only once. Input material: distant non-tumor lung tissue. These receptors were taken from a man aged 30 to 45 with non-small cell lung cancer. The CDR3 runs from the conserved cysteine through the conserved F or W. A D gene is named only where the DNA matches it firmly. For some rows the clone size is stated as once, few or many, or as a class when expanded; others skip it.

j_call d_call clone_size v_call cdr3_aa cdr3_nt
TRBJ2-7 TRBD2 many TRBV29-1 CSATSGETYEQYF TGCAGCGCGACTAGCGGGGAGACCTACGAGCAGTACTTC
TRBJ2-3 NA NA TRBV6-5 CASSYTGINQPQYF TGTGCCAGCAGTTATACAGGGATCAATCAGCCCCAGTATTTT
TRBJ2-1 TRBD2 once TRBV20-1 CSVTGSGIFEQFF TGCAGTGTAACGGGTAGCGGGATTTTTGAGCAGTTCTTC
TRBJ2-1 NA NA TRBV4-2 CASSQGATGAYVQFF TGTGCCAGCAGCCAAGGTGCCACCGGGGCCTACGTGCAGTTCTTC
TRBJ2-3 TRBD2 NA TRBV20-1 CSEVGGLVLGTQYF TGTAGTGAGGTAGGCGGACTAGTTCTAGGTACGCAGTATTTC
TRBJ2-7 NA NA TRBV6-2/TRBV6-3 CASSYLYDQYF TGTGCCAGCAGTTACCTGTACGATCAGTACTTC
TRBJ2-3 TRBD1 NA TRBV30 CALDRGSSDTQYF TGTGCCCTAGACAGGGGGAGTTCAGATACGCAGTATTTT
TRBJ1-1 NA NA TRBV12-3/TRBV12-4 CAVRAGNTEAIF TGTGCCGTAAGGGCAGGGAACACTGAAGCTATCTTT
TRBJ1-6 NA NA TRBV12-3/TRBV12-4 CASRDSSSYNSPLHF TGTGCCAGCAGGGACAGTTCCTCCTATAATTCACCCCTCCACTTT
TRBJ2-2 NA many TRBV6-6 CATRTTSTGELFF TGTGCCACCCGGACGACCTCCACCGGGGAGCTGTTTTTT
TRBJ2-5 NA NA TRBV20-1 CSARALPQGTRYF TGCAGTGCTAGAGCACTCCCCCAAGGGACCCGGTACTTC
TRBJ1-1 NA NA TRBV20-1 CSATSGPGVFF TGCAGTGCTACCTCGGGACCAGGAGTTTTCTTT
TRBJ2-1 TRBD2 NA TRBV20-1 CSATASGLALYNEQFF TGCAGTGCTACCGCCTCAGGACTAGCGCTATACAATGAGCAGTTCTTC
TRBJ1-1 TRBD1 NA TRBV11-2 CVSSSGQELEALF TGTGTCAGCAGCTCGGGACAGGAGCTTGAAGCTCTCTTT
TRBJ2-2 NA NA TRBV11-2 CTGTPWGESPTGELFF TGTACCGGCACGCCCTGGGGGGAGTCGCCCACCGGGGAGCTGTTTTTT
TRBJ1-1 NA many TRBV20-1 CSASRQPLLMNTEAFF TGCAGTGCTAGCCGACAGCCCCTCCTCATGAACACTGAAGCTTTCTTT
TRBJ2-7 TRBD1 NA TRBV29-1 CSVAGKGAHEQYF TGCAGCGTTGCCGGGAAGGGGGCCCACGAGCAGTACTTC
TRBJ2-5 NA many TRBV6-2/TRBV6-3 CAGSYSGQETQYF TGTGCCGGCAGTTACTCCGGGCAAGAGACCCAGTACTTC
TRBJ2-7 TRBD1 NA TRBV4-2 CARSQSPGQEQGEQYF TGTGCCAGGAGCCAATCCCCAGGACAGGAACAAGGCGAGCAGTACTTC
TRBJ2-3 NA NA TRBV6-5 CASVATWGDTQYF TGTGCCAGCGTTGCGACGTGGGGGGATACGCAGTATTTT
TRBJ1-2 NA NA TRBV11-2 CAISFGENYGCTF NA
TRBJ2-7 TRBD2 many TRBV4-3 CASSQWEGTEQYF TGCGCCAGCAGCCAATGGGAGGGAACGGAGCAGTACTTC
TRBJ2-5 TRBD1 NA TRBV11-3 CASTLGGRTSQETQYF TGTGCCAGCACCTTAGGGGGCCGTACATCCCAAGAGACCCAGTACTTC
TRBJ1-1 NA medium-sized TRBV20-1 CSATSGPEAFF TGCAGTGCTACCTCGGGACCAGAAGCTTTCTTT
TRBJ2-7 NA NA TRBV6-2/TRBV6-3 CASSDRTTPYEQYF TGTGCCAGCAGCGATCGGACGACACCCTACGAGCAGTACTTC
TRBJ1-1 NA NA TRBV5-4 CASSLDSWAEVFF TGTGCTAGCAGCTTGGATTCGTGGGCTGAAGTTTTCTTT